Listed below are T cell receptor beta chains from one sample, sequenced in a study of blood T cell repertoires in COVID-19. The method was immunoSEQ multiplex PCR; TCRdb's version includes in-frame clones alone and lacks a portion of them. The data show nearly 350,000 clones, about 89% seen once. Sequenced material: peripheral blood. Receptors were obtained from a woman between 50 and 59 years old with COVID-19, enrolled during active disease. Both conserved end residues are part of each CDR3. The D gene is left open where the match is weak. Clone sizes are given selectively: once, few, many, or a class where the clone is expanded.

TRBJ2-1 15 . . TRBV7-9 CASRKLVAVYNEQFF TGTGCCAGCAGAAAGTTAGTAGCGGTCTACAATGAGCAGTTCTTC
TRBJ1-2 14 . . TRBV19 CASSISQAIYGYTF TGTGCCAGTAGTATTTCCCAGGCGATCTATGGCTACACCTTC
TRBJ2-1 13 . . TRBV24-1 CATSEEKQGRQFF TGTGCCACCAGTGAAGAAAAACAGGGTAGGCAGTTCTTC
TRBJ2-3 13 . TRBD2 TRBV29-1 CSVDSGGTDTQYF TGCAGCGTTGACTCGGGAGGGACAGATACGCAGTATTTT
TRBJ2-2 14 . . TRBV6-5 CASRLGTLAGELFF TGTGCCAGCAGGCTCGGGACTCTTGCCGGGGAGCTGTTTTTT
TRBJ2-1 14 . TRBD1 TRBV9 CASSTGQAYNEQFF TGTGCCAGCAGCACGGGACAGGCCTACAATGAGCAGTTCTTC
TRBJ2-2 14 . . TRBV20-1 CSASGESGTGELFF TGCAGTGCTAGTGGAGAGAGTGGCACCGGGGAGCTGTTTTTT
TRBJ1-3 14 . . TRBV7-9 CASILSGGGNTIYF TGTGCCAGCATCCTCTCGGGGGGCGGAAACACCATATATTTT
TRBJ2-1 15 . TRBD2 TRBV11-3 CASSYTSGSWRGQFF TGTGCCAGCAGCTATACGAGCGGGAGCTGGAGGGGGCAGTTCTTC
TRBJ1-5 15 . . TRBV5-4 CASSNMNTGNQPQHF TGTGCCAGCAGCAATATGAACACAGGCAATCAGCCCCAGCATTTT
TRBJ2-5 13 few . TRBV24-1 CATSGAGEETQYF TGTGCCACCAGTGGGGCAGGCGAGGAGACCCAGTACTTC
TRBJ2-5 13 . TRBD2 TRBV24-1 CATSLDPGGHQYF TGTGCCACCAGTTTGGATCCGGGAGGACACCAGTACTTC
TRBJ1-1 13 . TRBD1 TRBV27 CASSFAGGTEAFF TGTGCCAGCAGCTTCGCAGGGGGCACTGAAGCTTTCTTT
TRBJ2-7 11 few . TRBV12-5 CASGLTYEQYF TGTGCTAGTGGTCTTACCTACGAGCAGTACTTC
TRBJ1-2 15 . . TRBV19 CASSTLPGLSVGYTF TGTGCCAGTAGTACACTTCCGGGACTTTCAGTTGGCTACACCTTC
TRBJ2-1 16 . . TRBV18 CASSPWRRASYNEQFF TGTGCCAGCTCACCATGGAGGAGGGCCTCCTACAATGAGCAGTTCTTC
TRBJ1-1 17 . TRBD1 TRBV7-8 CASSLVTLTGGNTEAFF TGTGCCAGCAGCTTAGTAACCCTGACAGGGGGGAACACTGAAGCTTTCTTT
TRBJ2-7 13 . . TRBV27 CASSTGPLDEQYF TGTGCCAGCAGTACAGGGCCTCTCGACGAGCAGTACTTC
TRBJ1-6 17 . TRBD1 TRBV6-4 CASSDKRTGEVSSPLHF TGTGCCAGCAGTGACAAGCGGACAGGGGAAGTTAGTTCACCCCTCCACTTT
TRBJ2-1 17 . . TRBV21-1 CASSKELAGVLPNEQFF TGTGCCAGCAGCAAAGAACTAGCGGGGGTCCTCCCCAATGAGCAGTTCTTC
TRBJ2-1 16 . . TRBV3-1/TRBV3-2 CASSQRMGTGVYEQFF TGTGCCAGCAGCCAAAGAATGGGCACGGGAGTATATGAGCAGTTCTTC
TRBJ2-4 17 once . TRBV11-3 CASSFFSTGGGKNIQYF TGTGCCAGCAGCTTTTTTTCGACAGGAGGTGGCAAAAACATTCAGTACTTC
TRBJ1-2 11 . . TRBV5-6 CASSLYNGYTF TGTGCCAGCAGCTTGTATAATGGCTACACCTTC
TRBJ2-1 15 . TRBD2 TRBV5-4 CASSLRLAGDTEQFF TGTGCCAGCAGCTTGAGGTTAGCGGGAGACACTGAGCAGTTCTTC
TRBJ1-3 13 . . TRBV30 CACERTAGNTIYF TGTGCCTGTGAGCGGACAGCCGGAAACACCATATATTTT
TRBJ1-1 12 . . TRBV11-3 CASSKRGRAAFF TGTGCCAGCAGCAAAAGGGGCAGGGCAGCTTTCTTT
TRBJ2-1 16 . TRBD2 TRBV3-1/TRBV3-2 CASSPLSGRSYNEQFF TGTGCCAGCAGCCCCTTAAGCGGGAGATCCTACAATGAGCAGTTCTTC
TRBJ1-4 16 . . TRBV27 CASSLVPFATNEKLFF TGTGCCAGCAGTCTAGTACCATTCGCAACTAATGAAAAACTGTTTTTT
TRBJ2-7 13 few TRBD2 TRBV10-1 CATQPGGSYEQYF TGCGCCACCCAGCCCGGGGGGTCGTACGAGCAGTACTTC
TRBJ2-1 16 . TRBD2 TRBV7-2 CASSRSSGREGNEQFF TGTGCCAGCAGCCGTTCTAGCGGGAGAGAAGGGAATGAGCAGTTCTTC
TRBJ2-7 15 once TRBD1 TRBV4-1 CASSQAPGQDYEQYF TGCGCCAGCAGCCAAGCACCGGGACAGGACTACGAGCAGTACTTC
TRBJ2-4 16 . TRBD2 TRBV3-1/TRBV3-2 CASSLTSGRASNIQYF TGTGCCAGCAGCCTAACTAGCGGGAGGGCCAGTAACATTCAGTACTTC
TRBJ2-6 15 . . TRBV14 CASSERVWGANVLTF TGTGCCAGCAGCGAGAGGGTCTGGGGGGCCAACGTCCTGACTTTC
TRBJ1-3 13 few . TRBV27 CASSPWEGGTIYF TGTGCCAGCAGCCCCTGGGAGGGCGGCACCATATATTTT
TRBJ2-1 17 . TRBD2 TRBV4-1 CASSHHGTSGANNEQFF TGCGCCAGCAGCCACCACGGGACTAGCGGAGCCAACAATGAGCAGTTCTTC
TRBJ2-1 14 . TRBD2 TRBV6-5 CASSLKTSIGEQFF TGTGCCAGCAGCCTAAAGACTAGCATCGGTGAGCAGTTCTTC
TRBJ1-1 13 once . TRBV30 CAWSLRVYGEAFF TGTGCCTGGAGTCTCAGGGTTTACGGTGAAGCTTTCTTT
TRBJ2-3 16 . TRBD2 TRBV10-3 CAIQKGASGVEDTQYF TGTGCCATCCAAAAGGGGGCTAGCGGGGTTGAAGATACGCAGTATTTT
TRBJ2-7 15 few TRBD2 TRBV5-1 CASSLTSGSSYEQYF TGCGCCAGCAGCTTGACTAGCGGGAGCTCCTACGAGCAGTACTTC
TRBJ2-7 15 . TRBD1 TRBV2 CASSERRQGVYEQYF TGTGCCAGCAGTGAAAGGCGACAGGGGGTTTACGAGCAGTACTTC
TRBJ1-1 14 . . TRBV6-5 CASSLTELNTEAFF TGTGCCAGCAGTTTGACAGAATTGAACACTGAAGCTTTCTTT
TRBJ1-1 14 . . TRBV7-2 CASSLAQANTEAFF TGTGCCAGCAGCTTAGCACAGGCGAACACTGAAGCTTTCTTT
TRBJ1-5 16 . . TRBV6-5 CASSYPGLRSNQPQHF TGTGCCAGCAGTTACCCGGGACTTCGAAGCAATCAGCCCCAGCATTTT
TRBJ1-4 11 once . TRBV21-1 CASSKGPTGFF TGTGCCAGCAGCAAAGGCCCTACAGGGTTCTTT
TRBJ2-1 15 . TRBD2 TRBV27 CASTPGTSGYNEQFF TGTGCCAGCACCCCAGGGACTAGCGGTTACAATGAGCAGTTCTTC
TRBJ2-1 14 once . TRBV10-3 CAISPGQSYNEQFF TGTGCCATCAGTCCCGGACAGTCCTACAATGAGCAGTTCTTC
TRBJ2-7 15 . TRBD2 TRBV6-5 CASSRPGTSGAEQYF TGTGCCAGCAGTCGGCCCGGGACTAGCGGAGCCGAGCAGTACTTC
TRBJ1-4 15 . . TRBV6-5 CASTQGFVTNEKLFF TGTGCCAGCACCCAGGGTTTTGTTACTAATGAAAAACTGTTTTTT
TRBJ1-1 14 . TRBD1 TRBV7-8 CASTGQGFNTEAFF TGTGCCAGCACCGGACAGGGATTTAACACTGAAGCTTTCTTT